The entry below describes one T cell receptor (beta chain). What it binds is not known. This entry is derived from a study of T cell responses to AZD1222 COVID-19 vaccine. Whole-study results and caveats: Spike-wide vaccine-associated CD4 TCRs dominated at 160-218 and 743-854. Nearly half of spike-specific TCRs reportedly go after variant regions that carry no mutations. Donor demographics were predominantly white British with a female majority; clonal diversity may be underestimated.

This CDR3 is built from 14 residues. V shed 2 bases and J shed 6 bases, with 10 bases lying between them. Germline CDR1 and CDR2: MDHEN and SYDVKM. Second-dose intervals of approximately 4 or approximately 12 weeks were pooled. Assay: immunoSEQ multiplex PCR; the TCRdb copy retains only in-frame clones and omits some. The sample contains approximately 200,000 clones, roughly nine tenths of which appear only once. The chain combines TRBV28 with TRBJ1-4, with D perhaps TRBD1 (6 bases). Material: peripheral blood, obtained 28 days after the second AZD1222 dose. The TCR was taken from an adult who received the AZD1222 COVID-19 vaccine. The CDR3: CASSLAGVHEKLFF. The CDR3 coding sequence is TGTGCCAGCAGTTTAGCAGGGGTCCATGAAAAACTGTTTTTT.